This T cell receptor (beta chain) was recovered during a study of pediatric ulcerative colitis. The rectum was sampled with one to two pinch biopsies at colonoscopy. Controls had normal endoscopy and no IBD diagnosis within a year. The survey-level immunoSEQ assay was used. Using immunoSEQ multiplex PCR, the repertoire was profiled, and TCRdb retains in-frame clones only, with some absent. There are some 10,000 clones in the sample; roughly 82% occur only once, and about 3.9% lies in the top ten. This CDR3 contains 13 residues. V was cut by 5 bases and J by 2 bases, with 9 bases left in between. Germline lookup yields CDR1 SGHNT and CDR2 YENEEA.

This TCR was sampled from a girl aged 10-17 years who was a control in a study of pediatric ulcerative colitis. Sequenced: gut tissue. J is TRBJ1-1 and V is TRBV11-3; TRBD1 might be the D (6 bases). Here the CDR3 reads CASSKQGNTEAFF. The DNA for the CDR3 is TGTGCCAGCAGCAAACAGGGAAACACTGAAGCTTTCTTT.